The 18 T cell receptor beta chains reported below all come from one sample, sequenced in a study of CD8+CD57+ T cells in acquired aplastic anemia (dated by TCRdb to the late 2010s). TCRdb names Illumina HiSeq 2000 as the instrument used. TCR beta VDJ combination and CDR3 sequence profiling used genomic DNA as the template. TCRdb trimmed public reads at Q25 via fastp, called clones via MiXCR and kept in-frame beta chains. Each CDR3 protein gets just one entry, which takes the most common genes and DNA from the rows behind it. The sample data list about 150,000 distinct CDR3 sequences, and over 50% of these were observed just once. The ten largest clones capture about 12% of the sample. The patients picked for sequencing were ones in whom flow cytometry had shown an expansion of CD8+CD57+ cells. What was sequenced was sorted CD4+, CD8+, or CD8+CD57+ T cells (not recorded which) from PBMCs. The receptors here all came from a human donor with aplastic anemia.

The chain recombines TRBV7-9 with TRBJ2-4, with D hard to call. Germline CDR1 SEHNR, CDR2 FQNEAQ (reference sequence). The CDR3 runs 12 residues. V was clipped by 4 bases and J by 8 bases, with 9 bases between them. CDR3: CASSSLGDIQYF. Here the CDR3 DNA reads TGTGCCAGCAGCTCCCTCGGAGACATTCAGTACTTC.

This clonotype has just one count. The rearrangement uses TRBV12-3 or TRBV12-4 and TRBJ2-3; D could derive from TRBD1 or TRBD2 (5 bases each). This CDR3 spans 15 amino acids. Trimming shortened V by 6 bases and J by 8 bases, and 21 bases separated the two germline ends. CDR3 loop: CASSAPGPTTGTQYF. CDR3 nucleotide sequence: TGTGCCAGCAGCGCCCCGGGACCGACAACGGGTACGCAGTATTTT.

V gene TRBV5-6 combines with J gene TRBJ2-5; 10 bases line up with TRBD2. Trimming at V came to 0 bases and at J to 7 bases, leaving 9 bases not matched to a gene. Germline lookup yields CDR1 SGHDT and CDR2 YYEEEE. This CDR3 is 16 amino acids long. CDR3 protein: CASSLESGRALGTQYF. The CDR3 bases are TGTGCCAGCAGCTTGGAAAGCGGGAGGGCCCTCGGGACCCAGTACTTC.

This clonotype was counted a few times. It may be a read error: a sequence one base away is much more abundant. The CDR3 sequence: CASGEAGQPYEQYF. For the CDR3, the DNA is TGTGCCAGCGGTGAGGCGGGACAGCCCTACGAGCAGTACTTC. The V and J genes are TRBV6-1 and TRBJ2-7; a weak D match, TRBD1 (7 bases). The V gene's germline CDR1 is MNHNS and CDR2 SASEGT. The CDR3 consists of 14 residues.

The table lists this clonotype with a few counts. The chain couples TRBV19 to TRBJ2-1, with 8 bases matching TRBD2. CDR3 length: 14 residues. Germline V gene data show CDR1 as LNHDA and CDR2 as SQIVND (reference sequence). V lost 3 bases to trimming and J lost 10 bases; unmatched junction nucleotides: 8. For the CDR3, the DNA is TGTGCCAGTAGTATTGGTACCGGGACTAGGGAGCAGTTCTTC. Protein product: CASSIGTGTREQFF.

This clonotype was seen at least ten times. The chain employs TRBV7-9 and TRBJ2-1; 14 bases agree with TRBD2. After removal of 6 bases from V and 1 base from J, the junction contained 2 bases not matched to a gene. This CDR3 comprises 16 residues. CDR1 SEHNR and CDR2 FQNEAQ come from the germline V gene (reference sequence). The CDR3, as DNA: TGTGCCAGCAGGACTAGCGGGGGGGCGTCCTACAATGAGCAGTTCTTC. Translating it yields CASRTSGGASYNEQFF.

The chain carries TRBV12-3 or TRBV12-4 and TRBJ2-1; 9 positions agree with TRBD2. The V gene end was trimmed by 2 bases and the J gene end by 0 bases; junction bases not matched to a gene: 8. This CDR3 is 18 amino acids long. The CDR3 reads CASSLLPSGTSSYNEQFF. The CDR3 DNA reads as TGTGCCAGCAGTTTACTCCCTAGCGGGACCTCCTCCTACAATGAGCAGTTCTTC.

In its sample, this clonotype was seen a few times. The chain joins TRBV3-1 to TRBJ2-3; TRBD2 aligns across 10 bases. The CDR3 contains 15 residues. With V trimmed by 4 bases and J by 1 base, 2 bases remained unmatched. Germline CDR1 reads LGHDT; CDR2 reads YNNKEL (reference sequence). CDR3 nucleotide sequence: TGTGCCAGCAGCCCAGGACTAGCGGGCACAGATACGCAGTATTTT. Protein: CASSPGLAGTDTQYF.

The chain links TRBV10-3 to TRBJ2-7; no firm D call. V lost 6 bases, J lost 3 bases, and 6 bases lay in between. The CDR3 has 11 amino acids. The germline CDR1 and CDR2 sequences are ENHRY and SYGVKD. The CDR3 sequence is CAIREHYEQYF. CDR3 DNA sequence: TGTGCCATCAGGGAACACTACGAGCAGTACTTC.

J is TRBJ2-1 and V is TRBV25-1, with D possibly TRBD2 on 5 matching bases. The germline V and J ends were trimmed by 0 bases and 8 bases, with 14 bases remaining between them. This CDR3 region has 15 residues. The germline V gene encodes CDR1 MGHDK and CDR2 SYGVNS. Here the CDR3 reads CASSEYQEKRDEQFF. The CDR3 DNA reads TGTGCCAGCAGTGAATATCAAGAGAAGAGGGATGAGCAGTTCTTC.

The chain combines TRBV15 with TRBJ2-2, with TRBD2 as a possible D gene (5 bases). Germline V gene sequence: CDR1 LNHNV, CDR2 YYDKDF (reference sequence). Deletions cut 0 bases from V and 7 bases from J, with 15 bases between. CDR3 length equals 16 residues. The CDR3 reads CATSRDIGDSGGELFF. In DNA form, the CDR3 reads TGTGCCACCAGCAGAGATATCGGGGATAGTGGCGGGGAGCTGTTTTTT.

The chain recombines TRBV10-3 with TRBJ2-1; D tentatively reads TRBD1 or TRBD2 (6 bases each). The germline CDR1 and CDR2 sequences are ENHRY and SYGVKD. There are 12 residues in the CDR3. V was trimmed by 6 bases and J by 8 bases, leaving 11 bases between them. The CDR3 is CAIRRGRDEQFF. DNA for the CDR3: TGTGCCATCAGACGGGGGCGGGATGAGCAGTTCTTC.

The chain employs TRBV19 and TRBJ1-2; 8 bases map to TRBD1. After removal of 4 bases from V and 4 bases from J, the junction contained 8 bases not matched to a gene. This CDR3 spans 15 amino acids. The germline CDR1 and CDR2 sequences are LNHDA and SQIVND (reference sequence). CDR3 nucleotide sequence: TGTGCCAGTAGTACCAAACAGGGGGAGATCTATGGCTACACCTTC. It is translated as CASSTKQGEIYGYTF.

This clonotype showed up many times. The rearrangement joins TRBV6-1 to TRBJ1-2; 7 bases are a match to TRBD1. Germline-derived CDR1 and CDR2 are MNHNS and SASEGT. The CDR3 spans 16 residues. The ends lost 4 bases at V and 4 bases at J; junction bases unmatched: 12. The chain's CDR3 is CASSGGGGQLFYGYTF. CDR3 DNA sequence: TGTGCCAGCAGTGGGGGCGGGGGACAGCTGTTCTATGGCTACACCTTC.

The chain is built from TRBV11-1 and TRBJ1-3; D possibly corresponds to TRBD1 (6 bases). The CDR3 length is 17 residues. Germline lookup yields CDR1 SGHAT and CDR2 FQDESV (reference sequence). Trimming took off 8 bases at V and 3 bases at J, with 23 bases between the two ends. The CDR3 loop reads CASGHRVGLVVGNTIYF. CDR3 in DNA: TGTGCCAGCGGACACAGGGTCGGATTAGTTGTTGGAAACACCATATATTTT.

This clonotype was seen at least ten times. V usage is TRBV20-1 and J usage is TRBJ1-6, with 7 positions matching TRBD1. Germline V gene sequence: CDR1 DFQATT, CDR2 SNEGSKA (reference sequence). The CDR3 runs to 20 residues. J lost 1 base, V lost 3 bases, and 18 bases had no gene match. The CDR3 region has the DNA TGCAGTGCTAGCCCCCCCGACAGGGTAGGTAGTAAGTCCTATAATTCACCCCTCCACTTT. Translating gives CSASPPDRVGSKSYNSPLHF.

V usage is TRBV25-1 and J usage is TRBJ2-7, with 9 bases matching TRBD1. The V segment lost 11 bases and the J segment 3 bases; nucleotides outside the gene matches: 2. Germline assignment: CDR1 MGHDK and CDR2 SYGVNS. The CDR3 is made up of 11 amino acids. The chain's CDR3 is CAGTGFYEQYF. In DNA, the CDR3 is TGTGCCGGGACAGGGTTCTACGAGCAGTACTTC.

This clonotype has only a few counts. This sequence joins TRBV29-1 and TRBJ1-1; 7 bases are a match to TRBD1. With 3 bases clipped from V and 5 bases from J, the junction kept 6 bases outside the gene matches. This CDR3 contains 13 residues. Germline CDR1 is SQVTM and CDR2 is ANQGSEA. CDR3 in DNA: TGCAGCGTTGAGACAGGGAGGAATACTGAAGCTTTCTTT. Its protein is CSVETGRNTEAFF.